What follows describes a single TCR beta chain. Antigen: not known. Sample-barcoded 5' priming and a J-beta primer mix drove a second PCR of roughly 6 to 12 cycles. A 12-random-nucleotide template-switch adaptor tagged each cDNA molecule. TCRdb reprocessed the 5' RACE reads with MiXCR, giving one entry per CDR3 protein. The sample has approximately 1,000,000 distinct CDR3 sequences; around two fifths are singletons. Samples each had at least 5 micrograms of total RNA extracted. This sample stems from a study of blood T cells in healthy people across ages. The study's findings and limits: Diversity of TCR beta per million T cells declined in a roughly linear way with age.

CDR1 and CDR2 (germline): DFQATT, SNEGSKA (reference sequence). This CDR3 has 13 residues. Trimming took 3 bases from V and 5 from J; bases not matched to a gene: 4. V usage is TRBV20-1 and J usage is TRBJ2-3; 8 bases match TRBD2. Sequencing input: blood. The TCR originated in a man aged 18 to 30 in good health. CDR3 residues: CSASGGAEDTQYF. CDR3 bases: TGCAGTGCTAGCGGGGGGGCCGAAGATACGCAGTATTTT.